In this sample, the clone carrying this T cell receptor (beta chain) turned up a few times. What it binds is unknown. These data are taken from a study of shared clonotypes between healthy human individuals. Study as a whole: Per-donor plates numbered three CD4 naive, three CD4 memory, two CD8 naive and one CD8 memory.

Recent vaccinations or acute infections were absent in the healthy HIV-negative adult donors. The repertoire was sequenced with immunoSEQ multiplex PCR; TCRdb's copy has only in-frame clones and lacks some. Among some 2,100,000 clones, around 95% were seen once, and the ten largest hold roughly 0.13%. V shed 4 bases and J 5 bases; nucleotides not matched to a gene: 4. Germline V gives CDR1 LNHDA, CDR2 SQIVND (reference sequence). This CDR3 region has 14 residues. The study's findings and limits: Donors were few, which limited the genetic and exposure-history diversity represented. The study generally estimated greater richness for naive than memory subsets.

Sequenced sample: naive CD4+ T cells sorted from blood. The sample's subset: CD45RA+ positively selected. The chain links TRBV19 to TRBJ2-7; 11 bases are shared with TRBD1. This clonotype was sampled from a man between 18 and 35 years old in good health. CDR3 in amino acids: CASSTDRGRNEQYF. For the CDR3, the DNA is TGTGCCAGTAGTACGGACAGGGGGCGAAACGAGCAGTACTTC.